This TCR beta chain originates from a study of cytomegalovirus exposure and HLA in healthy donors. Study outcomes and limitations: By a later analysis, the bulk of CMV-associated TCR beta chains appeared HLA-restricted.

Worth noting for this clone: As yet, its antigen is unknown. This sample includes further DNA sequences coding for the same CDR3.

Losses at the gene ends were 3 bases for V and 1 base for J; bases not matched to a gene: 4. The CDR3 covers 15 residues. Germline-derived CDR1 and CDR2 are MNHEY and SVGAGI. Healthy bone marrow donors made up the donors. The donors, nominally healthy at sampling, likely had unrecorded immune exposures. Both 60 Vbeta primers and 13 Jbeta primers went into the PCR. Measured with immunoSEQ multiplex PCR; TCRdb has only the in-frame clones, and not every one. The sample records roughly 130,000 clones, 80% being singletons. The sequencing sample was made of PBMCs. This sequence joins TRBV6-5 and TRBJ2-3; 7 positions agree with TRBD2. This receptor was identified in a young man in good health and CMV-seronegative. CDR3 nucleotide sequence: TGTGCCAGCAGTTATAGCCTAGCGGGCACAGATACGCAGTATTTT. Protein sequence: CASSYSLAGTDTQYF.